This T cell receptor (beta chain) was sequenced during a study of Graves' ophthalmopathy and Graves' hyperthyroidism. Concerning this clonotype itself: The antigen is not known.

J was trimmed by 4 bases and V by 2 bases; bases with no gene match: 15. The CDR3 is made up of 18 amino acids. Germline CDR1 reads DFQATT; CDR2 reads SNEGSKA (reference sequence). Study results and caveats: The model's ophthalmopathy progression predictions had just under 71% sensitivity and about 72% specificity.

No donor had other autoimmune disease, uncontrolled infection, pregnancy or lactation. Clinical symptoms and serum thyroxine were used for diagnosis; TRAb, thyroid ultrasound and orbital computed tomography were also relied on. The authors amplified TCR beta CDR3 regions, and they did so from RNA transcripts for repertoire sequencing. First-round RT-PCR with HTBI primers preceded a second-round multiplex PCR. TCRdb reprocessed the multiplex PCR reads with MiXCR, giving one entry per CDR3 protein. The sample holds around 400,000 distinct CDR3 sequences, approximately 16% seen once. The chain joins TRBV20-1 to TRBJ2-5; 11 positions match TRBD2. Input material: peripheral blood. The origin of this receptor is a woman younger than 35 with Graves' ophthalmopathy. CDR3 DNA: TGCAGTGCTAGACCCAGGACTAGCGGGCGAGTCACCCCAGAGACCCAGTACTTC. Its protein product is CSARPRTSGRVTPETQYF.